This section outlines one T cell receptor beta chain sequence together with its context. Its antigen is unknown. The record originates from a study of shared clonotypes between healthy human individuals. Study as a whole: Donors had three CD4 naive, three CD4 memory, two CD8 naive and one CD8 memory plate apiece. Study-wide findings and caveats: A generally larger estimated richness was seen in naive subsets than in memory subsets. Sorted-subset sequencing was shown by rarefaction to be incomplete despite large depth.

Naive CD8 cells, CD45RO-negative and positively selected for CCR7, excluded terminally differentiated effector memory CD45RA+ cells. None of the donors, who were healthy HIV-negative adults, had recently had acute infections or vaccinations. CDR3 size: 12 residues. The germline V gene has CDR1 SEHNR and CDR2 FQNEAQ (reference sequence). V was trimmed by 5 bases and J by 2 bases, leaving 7 bases between them. Using immunoSEQ multiplex PCR, the repertoire was profiled, and TCRdb retains in-frame clones only, with some absent. The data hold about 2 million clones, with just under 95% observed a single time.

The clonotype comes from a man between 18 and 29 years old in good health. Sequences were obtained from naive CD8+ T cells sorted from blood. V is TRBV7-9 and J is TRBJ2-7; no clear D gene. CDR3 nucleotides: TGTGCCAGCAGCATCGAGACCTACGAGCAGTACTTC. It yields the protein CASSIETYEQYF.